What follows are 20 T cell receptor beta chains derived from one specimen sequenced in a study of cytotoxic CD8 clonotypes in ibrutinib-treated CLL. Measured with immunoSEQ multiplex PCR; TCRdb has only the in-frame clones, and not every one. The sample holds almost 250,000 clones, 60% to 75% seen once. Material: PBMCs, obtained after 24 months of ibrutinib treatment. Receptors originate from a human donor with chronic lymphocytic leukemia.

This sequence joins TRBV29-1 and TRBJ1-5; 9 bases are shared with TRBD1. The CDR3 covers 13 residues. V dropped 5 bases and J dropped 2; count of bases not matched to a gene: 1. The germline V gene encodes CDR1 SQVTM and CDR2 ANQGSEA. The CDR3 coding sequence is TGCAGCGTTCGGACAGGGGGCAATCAGCCCCAGCATTTT. Translation gives CSVRTGGNQPQHF.

This chain joins TRBV4-2 and TRBJ2-7, with 9 bases lining up with TRBD2. Germline V CDR1 and CDR2: LGHNA, YNFKEQ. Trimming took 0 bases from V and 7 from J; bases not matched to a gene: 7. The CDR3 loop spans 15 amino acids. The DNA of the CDR3 is TGTGCCAGCAGCCAAGAGGCTAGCGGGACAATAGAGCAGTACTTC. As protein: CASSQEASGTIEQYF.

The genes are TRBV25-1 and TRBJ2-7; D possibly corresponds to TRBD1 (6 bases). Per the germline V gene, CDR1 is MGHDK and CDR2 is SYGVNS. The V and J ends lost 2 bases and 5 bases respectively, with 22 bases between them. The CDR3 consists of 17 residues. For the CDR3, the DNA is TGTGCCAGCAGTGAAAGGGACCCTGGGCAGGGGAATAACGAGCAGTACTTC. Its protein product is CASSERDPGQGNNEQYF.

This clone was counted only a few times. V usage is TRBV28 and J usage is TRBJ2-5; D gene unclear. Between the trimmed V and J ends, which lost 5 bases and 2 bases, there was a span of 12 bases. The CDR3 has 14 residues. Germline CDR1 is MDHEN and CDR2 is SYDVKM. Here the CDR3 DNA reads TGTGCCAGCAGTACCCCCCAGAAACAAGAGACCCAGTACTTC. Amino acid sequence: CASSTPQKQETQYF.

This chain uses TRBV7-9 with TRBJ2-3; either TRBD1 or TRBD2 may fit D (5 bases each). V shed 7 bases and J shed 5 bases, with 10 bases lying between them. Germline assignment: CDR1 SEHNR and CDR2 FQNEAQ (reference sequence). The CDR3 loop spans 12 amino acids. The CDR3 region has the DNA TGTGCCAGCACCCCGAGGGGAGATACGCAGTATTTT. As protein: CASTPRGDTQYF.

The genes are TRBV5-1 and TRBJ1-1; D perhaps matches TRBD1 (6 bases). Germline V lookup: CDR1 SGHRS, CDR2 YFSETQ. The CDR3 is made up of 14 amino acids. The V gene lost 5 bases and the J gene lost 0 bases, with 11 bases spanning the gap. CDR3 amino acids: CASRSDRMNTEAFF. DNA of the CDR3: TGCGCCAGCAGATCCGACAGGATGAACACTGAAGCTTTCTTT.

The chain links TRBV27 to TRBJ2-3; 11 nucleotides line up with TRBD1. The germline V gene encodes CDR1 MNHEY and CDR2 SMNVEV (reference sequence). CDR3 length: 15 amino acids. J was trimmed by 4 bases and V by 6 bases; bases with no gene match: 6. CDR3 coding DNA: TGTGCCAGCAGCCCCGGGACAGGGGGTCCAGATACGCAGTATTTT. Residues: CASSPGTGGPDTQYF.

This chain joins TRBV7-3 and TRBJ2-5; 8 bases are shared with TRBD2. The CDR3 has 13 residues. Germline trimming cut 5 bases from V and 9 bases from J; bases unmatched to any gene: 8. Germline assignment: CDR1 SGHTA and CDR2 FQGTGA. The CDR3 sequence is CASSPWTGRAQYF. CDR3 DNA sequence: TGTGCCAGCAGCCCATGGACCGGGAGGGCCCAGTACTTC. The full variable domain, rest sourced from reference TRBV7-3 and TRBJ2-5, is GAGVSQTPSNKVTEKGKYVELRCDPISGHTALYWYRQSLGQGPEFLIYFQGTGAADDSGLPNDRFFAVRPEGSVSTLKIQRTERGDSAVYLCASSPWTGRAQYFGPGTRLLVL.

The chain uses TRBV9 and TRBJ2-1; D uncertain. The CDR3 loop spans 13 amino acids. Germline V CDR1 and CDR2: SGDLS, YYNGEE. Trimming cost V 3 bases and J 6 bases, with 10 bases left between them. The CDR3 sequence is CASSEPDTNEQFF. In DNA, the CDR3 is TGTGCCAGCAGCGAGCCCGACACCAATGAGCAGTTCTTC.

This chain links TRBV15 with TRBJ2-1, with 10 bases lining up with TRBD1. J was trimmed by 7 bases and V by 3 bases; bases with no gene match: 3. Germline assignment: CDR1 LNHNV and CDR2 YYDKDF (reference sequence). The CDR3 consists of 14 residues. This CDR3 reads CATSSWDRGNEQFF. The CDR3 DNA reads TGTGCCACCAGCAGCTGGGACAGGGGTAATGAGCAGTTCTTC.

The rearrangement joins TRBV7-9 to TRBJ2-2, with TRBD1 as a possible D gene (6 bases). Germline values: CDR1 SEHNR, CDR2 FQNEAQ (reference sequence). The CDR3 runs 15 residues. Trimming took off 2 bases at V and 7 bases at J, with 14 bases between the two ends. The DNA of the CDR3 is TGTGCCAGCAGCTTAAGAGCAGGGGAGAGCGGGGAGCTGTTTTTT. Protein: CASSLRAGESGELFF.

This CDR3 is CASSTGGTGPEKLFF. CDR3 DNA: TGTGCCAGCAGTACAGGGGGGACAGGACCCGAAAAACTGTTTTTT. V usage is TRBV28 and J usage is TRBJ1-4, with TRBD1 identical over 8 bases. The V segment lost 5 bases and the J segment 8 bases; nucleotides outside the gene matches: 10. Germline CDR1 MDHEN, CDR2 SYDVKM. CDR3 length: 15 residues.

The chain is built from TRBV11-2 and TRBJ2-2; 7 positions agree with TRBD1. This CDR3 is built from 14 residues. Germline V gene lookup returns CDR1 SGHAT and CDR2 FQNNGV. V was pared by 1 base and J by 5 bases, with 1 base of the junction left unmatched. The CDR3 DNA reads as TGTGCCAGCAGCTTAGGACAGGGAACCGGGGAGCTGTTTTTT. This gives the protein CASSLGQGTGELFF. Filled out from reference TRBV11-2 and TRBJ2-2, the complete variable domain reads EAGVAQSPRYKIIEKRQSVAFWCNPISGHATLYWYQQILGQGPKLLIQFQNNGVVDDSQLPKDRFSAERLKGVDSTLKIQPAKLEDSAVYLCASSLGQGTGELFFGEGSRLTVL.

The chain links TRBV30 to TRBJ2-1; no definite D call. Trimming removed 5 bases at V and 10 bases at J, with 15 bases between. This CDR3 has 12 residues. Germline-derived CDR1 and CDR2 are GTSNPN and SVGIG (reference sequence). The CDR3 DNA follows: TGTGCCTGGGGAGTACTGAGTAGCGAGCAGTTCTTC. Translated: CAWGVLSSEQFF.

The chain links TRBV18 to TRBJ2-5; TRBD1 is a possible D gene (5 bases). CDR1 is KGHSH and CDR2 is LQKENI in the germline V gene. Trimming took 1 base from V and 4 from J, leaving 7 bases between them. The CDR3 runs 13 residues. Here the CDR3 reads CASSPRTLETQYF. The CDR3 DNA reads as TGTGCCAGCTCACCACGGACACTAGAGACCCAGTACTTC.

This clone was counted between two and nine times. The rearrangement joins TRBV9 to TRBJ1-3; D call uncertain. The CDR3 loop spans 15 amino acids. The V and J ends lost 4 bases and 0 bases respectively, with 11 bases between them. The V gene's germline CDR1 is SGDLS and CDR2 YYNGEE. The CDR3 sequence: CASSLAMGSGNTIYF. The CDR3 DNA sequence: TGTGCCAGCAGCCTAGCAATGGGCTCTGGAAACACCATATATTTT.

The chain couples TRBV13 to TRBJ2-5; TRBD2 matches at 7 bases. The DNA end is a closer match to TRBJ2-7, so the J assignment may be wrong. The CDR3 loop spans 15 amino acids. CDR1 PRHDT and CDR2 FYEKMQ come from the germline V gene (reference sequence). This chain's CDR3 is CASSLGLAQSYEQYF. CDR3 DNA: TGTGCCAGCAGCTTAGGACTAGCGCAATCCTACGAGCAGTACTTC.

The CDR3 sequence is CASSEGRDRSGYTF. For the CDR3, the DNA is TGTGCCAGCAGTGAAGGAAGGGATCGGAGTGGCTACACCTTC. The genes are TRBV6-5 and TRBJ1-2; no firm D call. Deletions cut 5 bases from V and 7 bases from J, with 17 bases between. The germline V gene has CDR1 MNHEY and CDR2 SVGAGI. CDR3 length equals 14 residues.

The CDR3 bases are TGCGCCAGCAATATGGGACAGGGCACCTACGAGCAGTACTTC. Encoded protein: CASNMGQGTYEQYF. This rearrangement joins TRBV5-1 to TRBJ2-7, with 9 bases matching TRBD1. CDR3 length: 14 residues. The V gene end was trimmed by 6 bases and the J gene end by 2 bases; junction bases not matched to a gene: 6. Germline CDR1 and CDR2: SGHRS and YFSETQ.

This clone was recorded a few times. This rearrangement joins TRBV29-1 to TRBJ2-3, with no clear D. This CDR3 comprises 13 residues. Germline loops: CDR1 SQVTM, CDR2 ANQGSEA. V was trimmed by 4 bases and J by 2 bases, leaving 10 bases between them. DNA for the CDR3: TGCAGCGTTGTCGGTGGTCTCACAGATACGCAGTATTTT. Translated: CSVVGGLTDTQYF.